These T cell receptor beta chains were read from a single sample in a study of blood T cell repertoires in COVID-19. The assay was immunoSEQ multiplex PCR, and TCRdb's table has in-frame clones only and misses some. The data show 150,000 or so clones, approximately 85% seen once. The source material was peripheral blood. These receptors were taken from a man aged 60-69 years who had recovered from COVID-19. The conserved cysteine and the conserved F or W are not part of the CDR3 here. Each record gives: V gene, CDR3 length, D gene, J gene, CDR3 protein. D genes are given only for firm matches.

v_call: TRBV14; cdr3_length: 16; d_call: -; j_call: TRBJ1-2; cdr3_aa: ASSQDYKQGFTSGGYT
v_call: TRBV9; cdr3_length: 12; d_call: -; j_call: TRBJ2-7; cdr3_aa: ASSVAELRGEQY
v_call: TRBV2; cdr3_length: 11; d_call: TRBD1; j_call: TRBJ1-2; cdr3_aa: ASSADRGSGYT
v_call: TRBV29-1; cdr3_length: 15; d_call: TRBD2; j_call: TRBJ2-3; cdr3_aa: SVEQYPRGGARYTQY
v_call: TRBV27; cdr3_length: 11; d_call: -; j_call: TRBJ1-2; cdr3_aa: ASSRGANYGYT
v_call: TRBV3-1/TRBV3-2; cdr3_length: 11; d_call: -; j_call: TRBJ1-1; cdr3_aa: ASSPQVNTEAF
v_call: TRBV5-4; cdr3_length: 12; d_call: -; j_call: TRBJ1-3; cdr3_aa: ASSREGFGNTIY
v_call: TRBV4-3; cdr3_length: 13; d_call: -; j_call: TRBJ1-3; cdr3_aa: ASSLLSGSGNTIY
v_call: TRBV5-4; cdr3_length: 10; d_call: -; j_call: TRBJ1-1; cdr3_aa: ASSSTLTEAF
v_call: TRBV7-2; cdr3_length: 13; d_call: TRBD1; j_call: TRBJ1-1; cdr3_aa: ASSPTGTGALEAF
v_call: TRBV12-3/TRBV12-4; cdr3_length: 11; d_call: -; j_call: TRBJ1-2; cdr3_aa: ASSFQVTNGYT
v_call: TRBV4-2; cdr3_length: 13; d_call: -; j_call: TRBJ1-1; cdr3_aa: ASSQDATQNTEAF
v_call: TRBV7-3; cdr3_length: 14; d_call: TRBD2; j_call: TRBJ2-2; cdr3_aa: ASSPLAGGLTGELF